These 32 T cell receptor beta chains were all obtained from the same sample, sequenced in a study of T cells in Graves' hyperthyroidism and ophthalmopathy. Amplified TCR beta CDR3 regions came from RNA transcripts. HTBI primers were used for first-round RT-PCR of the TCR CDR3. TCRdb used MiXCR to reprocess the multiplex PCR reads, holding one entry per CDR3 protein. Seen here are approximately 420,000 distinct CDR3 sequences, approximately 13% observed once, and the top ten hold 5.3%. The sequenced sample was blood. All receptors derive from a woman in her late teens or twenties with Graves' hyperthyroidism.

This clonotype was recorded many times. This chain joins TRBV27 and TRBJ1-4; the D is unclear. CDR1 MNHEY and CDR2 SMNVEV come from the germline V gene (reference sequence). Trimming stripped 2 bases from V and 5 bases from J, with 12 bases between. This CDR3 is 15 amino acids long. Here the CDR3 DNA reads TGTGCCAGCAGTTTACGGATATACTCCAATGAAAAACTGTTTTTT. This translates into CASSLRIYSNEKLFF.

This clonotype was observed at least ten times. The CDR3 reads CASSYGTSGSRFNEQFF. CDR3 nucleotide sequence: TGTGCCAGCAGTTACGGGACTAGCGGGAGTCGTTTCAATGAGCAGTTCTTC. The chain uses TRBV6-5 and TRBJ2-1; 14 bases match TRBD2. The germline CDR1 and CDR2 sequences are MNHEY and SVGAGI. V was pared by 2 bases and J by 6 bases, with 6 bases of the junction left unmatched. The CDR3 extends over 17 amino acids.

DNA for the CDR3: TGTGCCAGCAGCCGACCGGGACAGAGCTACGAGCAGTACTTC. Its translation is CASSRPGQSYEQYF. The rearrangement joins TRBV12-3 or TRBV12-4 to TRBJ2-7; 7 bases fit TRBD1. CDR3 length: 14 residues. J lost 3 bases, V lost 6 bases, and 8 bases had no gene match.

This clonotype was seen ten or more times. The rearrangement uses TRBV2 and TRBJ1-6; D possibly corresponds to TRBD1 (6 bases). With 0 bases removed from V and 6 bases from J, the gap between germline ends came to 9 bases. CDR1 and CDR2 from the germline V gene are SNHLY and FYNNEI. The CDR3 is 15 amino acids. The CDR3 here is CASSEARTANSPLHF. The CDR3 DNA follows: TGTGCCAGCAGTGAAGCACGGACAGCTAATTCACCCCTCCACTTT. The complete variable domain, with remaining parts taken from reference TRBV2 and TRBJ1-6, reads EPEVTQTPSHQVTQMGQEVILRCVPISNHLYFYWYRQILGQKVEFLVSFYNNEISEKSEIFDDQFSVERPDGSNFTLKIRSTKLEDSAMYFCASSEARTANSPLHFGNGTRLTVT.

This clonotype was seen repeatedly, ten times or more. This chain's CDR3 is CASSLSWEGRGTEAFF. DNA for the CDR3: TGTGCCAGCAGTTTATCGTGGGAAGGTAGGGGTACTGAAGCTTTCTTT. The chain couples TRBV27 to TRBJ1-1; tentatively, D is TRBD1 (5 bases). Trimming left V 0 bases short and J 5 bases short, with 16 bases between. The CDR3 runs 16 residues. CDR1 is MNHEY, CDR2 SMNVEV, per germline (reference sequence).

This clonotype was counted many times. The rearrangement links TRBV12-3 or TRBV12-4 to TRBJ1-1, with a weak D call TRBD1 (5 bases). The germline V and J ends were trimmed by 5 bases and 11 bases, with 18 bases remaining between them. CDR3 length: 13 amino acids. The chain's CDR3 is CASSPIVRRGAFF. The CDR3 region has the DNA TGTGCCAGCAGTCCTATTGTCCGGAGGGGCGCTTTCTTT.

About this clonotype itself: This sequence may be a read error, since a much larger clone differs from it by one base. This chain uses TRBV7-9 with TRBJ1-2; 8 nucleotides match TRBD1. The CDR3 is made up of 13 amino acids. The V gene end was trimmed by 2 bases and the J gene end by 7 bases; junction bases not matched to a gene: 3. CDR1 and CDR2 from the germline V gene are SEHNR and FQNEAQ (reference sequence). DNA of the CDR3: TGTGCCAGCAGCTTATCGGGACAGGCTGGCTACACCTTC. This gives the protein CASSLSGQAGYTF.

The chain has TRBV6-1 and TRBJ2-7; D unresolved. The CDR3 is made up of 12 amino acids. With 5 bases removed from V and 5 bases from J, the gap between germline ends came to 10 bases. From germline, CDR1 is MNHNS and CDR2 SASEGT. In DNA form, the CDR3 reads TGTGCCAGCAGTCTCCGTAGTCACGAGCAGTACTTC. Its protein product is CASSLRSHEQYF.

In its sample, this clonotype was seen many times. The V gene is TRBV5-1, the J gene TRBJ2-1, with TRBD2 matching 12 bases. The CDR3 sequence is 18 residues long. Germline CDR1 SGHRS, CDR2 YFSETQ. With V trimmed by 3 bases and J by 2 bases, 9 bases remained unmatched. In DNA form, the CDR3 reads TGCGCCAGCAGCTCCGGACTAGCGGGGCCTAGCGCCTACAATGAGCAGTTCTTC. This translates into CASSSGLAGPSAYNEQFF. Looking up the rest from reference TRBV5-1 and TRBJ2-1 gives the full variable domain: KAGVTQTPRYLIKTRGQQVTLSCSPISGHRSVSWYQQTPGQGLQFLFEYFSETQRNKGNFPGRFSGRQFSNSRSEMNVSTLELGDSALYLCASSSGLAGPSAYNEQFFGPGTRLTVL.

The rearrangement joins TRBV20-1 to TRBJ2-5, with D possibly matching TRBD2 (5 bases). Deletions cut 1 base from V and 5 bases from J, with 11 bases between. This CDR3 region has 13 residues. Germline lookup yields CDR1 DFQATT and CDR2 SNEGSKA (reference sequence). CDR3 in amino acids: CSARVWGVETQYF. DNA for the CDR3: TGCAGTGCTAGAGTTTGGGGAGTGGAGACCCAGTACTTC.

This clonotype was seen ten or more times. This chain links TRBV6-1 with TRBJ2-1; 11 bases match TRBD2. J lost 9 bases, V lost 4 bases, and 17 bases had no gene match. CDR3 length: 18 residues. Germline CDR1 is MNHNS and CDR2 is SASEGT. The CDR3, as DNA: TGTGCCAGCAGTGGCCTTAGCGGGAGGGCCACGGGATTCGCTGAGCAGTTCTTC. Its protein product is CASSGLSGRATGFAEQFF.

V and J are TRBV2 and TRBJ2-7, with 8 nucleotides matching TRBD2. Germline V lookup: CDR1 SNHLY, CDR2 FYNNEI. The CDR3 runs 15 residues. V was clipped by 4 bases and J by 2 bases; unmatched bases: 7. In DNA, the CDR3 is TGTGCCAGCAGTGCTCAAGCGGGAGATCCCTACGAGCAGTACTTC. Amino acid sequence: CASSAQAGDPYEQYF.

This clonotype occurred many times. The chain recombines TRBV11-2 with TRBJ1-2; D is possibly TRBD1 (5 bases). This CDR3 is built from 15 residues. Germline V gene sequence: CDR1 SGHAT, CDR2 FQNNGV. Deletions cut 0 bases from V and 7 bases from J, with 15 bases between. For the CDR3, the DNA is TGTGCCAGCAGCTTAGAGATTCAGGGTGGAGGTGGCTACACCTTC. As protein: CASSLEIQGGGGYTF.

Worth noting for this clonotype: One end of the junction does not line up with germline, which may come from a read error. The chain combines TRBV14 with TRBJ2-1; possible D gene TRBD2, 6 bases. The CDR3 totals 12 residues. The germline V gene encodes CDR1 SGHDN and CDR2 FVKESK. The CDR3 sequence: CANSRDFLEQFF. The CDR3 DNA reads as TGTGCCAACAGCCGGGACTTCCTGGAGCAGTTCTTC. The full variable domain, with the rest looked up from reference TRBV14 and TRBJ2-1, is EAGVTQFPSHSVIEKGQTVTLRCDPISGHDNLYWYRRVMGKEIKFLLHFVKESKQDESGMPNNRFLAERTGGTYSTLKVQPAELEDSGVYFCANSRDFLEQFFGPGTRLTVL.

In this sample, this clonotype turned up many times. The chain has TRBV6-1 and TRBJ2-3; no definite D call. V was cut by 6 bases and J by 0 bases, with 4 bases left in between. Looked up from germline, CDR1 is MNHNS and CDR2 is SASEGT. This CDR3 is 12 amino acids long. The CDR3, as DNA: TGTGCCAGCAGGACTAGCACAGATACGCAGTATTTT. Protein sequence: CASRTSTDTQYF.

This clonotype was recorded a few times. The V call is TRBV4-1, the J call TRBJ1-5; TRBD1 is a possible D gene (6 bases). Germline-derived CDR1 and CDR2 are MGHRA and YSYEKL. The CDR3 has 15 residues. Trimming removed 0 bases at V and 3 bases at J, with 9 bases between. The CDR3 is CASSQDGQYNQPQHF. CDR3 in DNA: TGCGCCAGCAGCCAAGATGGACAGTACAATCAGCCCCAGCATTTT.

V and J are TRBV28 and TRBJ2-4; 11 nucleotides align to TRBD1. This CDR3 contains 16 residues. Germline CDR1 and CDR2: MDHEN and SYDVKM. Trimming removed 6 bases from V and 3 bases from J; junction bases left unmatched: 7. The CDR3 loop reads CASSRTGGAGKNIQYF. For the CDR3, the DNA is TGTGCCAGCAGCCGGACAGGGGGCGCGGGCAAAAACATTCAGTACTTC.

This clonotype was picked up many times. V gene TRBV10-3 combines with J gene TRBJ2-3; D uncertain. There are 14 residues in the CDR3. V was trimmed by 4 bases and J by 0 bases, leaving 8 bases between them. The germline V gene encodes CDR1 ENHRY and CDR2 SYGVKD. The DNA of the CDR3 is TGTGCCATCAGTGCACTCCATAGCACAGATACGCAGTATTTT. It translates to CAISALHSTDTQYF.

This clonotype was seen at least ten times. V and J are TRBV3-1 and TRBJ1-1, with D uncertain. The CDR3 is 12 residues long. Trimming removed 6 bases from V and 1 base from J, with 6 bases in between. Germline V gene lookup returns CDR1 LGHDT and CDR2 YNNKEL (reference sequence). CDR3 protein: CASSWGNTEAFF. The DNA for the CDR3 is TGTGCCAGCAGTTGGGGGAACACTGAAGCTTTCTTT. Based on the CDR3 plus reference TRBV3-1 and TRBJ1-1, the full variable domain is DTAVSQTPKYLVTQMGNDKSIKCEQNLGHDTMYWYKQDSKKFLKIMFSYNNKELIINETVPNRFSPKSPDKAHLNLHINSLELGDSAVYFCASSWGNTEAFFGQGTRLTVV.

This clonotype was counted at least ten times. The chain carries TRBV27 and TRBJ2-1; D is uncertain. The CDR3 has 15 residues. Germline values: CDR1 MNHEY, CDR2 SMNVEV (reference sequence). Trimming removed 6 bases at V and 0 bases at J, with 12 bases between. The chain's CDR3 is CASSRDSSSYNEQFF. The CDR3 coding sequence is TGTGCCAGCAGCCGCGACTCAAGCTCCTACAATGAGCAGTTCTTC.

This clonotype came up a few times. The genes are TRBV14 and TRBJ2-7; 13 bases are shared with TRBD2. Germline values: CDR1 SGHDN, CDR2 FVKESK. V lost 6 bases and J lost 6; bases outside the gene matches: 11. The CDR3 spans 16 residues. The CDR3: CASSLVGLAGAGEQYF. The CDR3 DNA is TGTGCCAGCAGTCTAGTAGGACTAGCGGGAGCTGGCGAGCAGTACTTC.

This clonotype was seen ten or more times. J is TRBJ1-5 and V is TRBV28, with D possibly matching TRBD1 (6 bases). The germline V gene encodes CDR1 MDHEN and CDR2 SYDVKM. The CDR3 consists of 13 residues. V was clipped by 7 bases and J by 4 bases, with 11 bases between them. For the CDR3, the DNA is TGTGCCAGCAACGGGGGGGCTAATCAGCCCCAGCATTTT. Protein sequence: CASNGGANQPQHF.

This clonotype was detected many times. The chain couples TRBV19 to TRBJ1-1; D is uncertain. The CDR3 spans 14 residues. V was cut by 8 bases and J by 3 bases, with 16 bases left in between. Germline-derived CDR1 and CDR2 are LNHDA and SQIVND (reference sequence). The CDR3 loop reads CASSDPGRDTEAFF. The CDR3 DNA follows: TGTGCCAGTTCCGACCCGGGTAGAGACACTGAAGCTTTCTTT.

The rearrangement joins TRBV29-1 to TRBJ2-3; D is undetermined. The CDR3 contains 11 residues. V was shortened by 5 bases and J by 5 bases, with 8 bases between the two germline ends. Germline-derived CDR1 and CDR2 are SQVTM and ANQGSEA. CDR3 protein: CSVRTGDTQYF. The CDR3 region has the DNA TGCAGCGTTAGGACGGGAGATACGCAGTATTTT.

CDR3 nucleotides: TGTGCCAGCAGCGAACCGACAGGGAAGGGCCACGAGCAGTACTTC. It codes for CASSEPTGKGHEQYF. The chain has TRBV2 and TRBJ2-7; 7 positions match TRBD1. The CDR3 runs 15 residues. The ends lost 6 bases at V and 5 bases at J; junction bases unmatched: 13. CDR1 and CDR2 from the germline V gene are SNHLY and FYNNEI.

This clonotype was counted many times. The rearrangement uses TRBV7-3 and TRBJ1-1, with 8 bases aligning to TRBD1. Trimming took 6 bases from V and 4 from J; bases not matched to a gene: 4. The CDR3 length is 13 residues. Germline V gene sequence: CDR1 SGHTA, CDR2 FQGTGA. The CDR3 loop reads CASRVTGGTEAFF. The CDR3 region has the DNA TGTGCCAGCAGAGTAACAGGGGGCACTGAAGCTTTCTTT.

The rearrangement joins TRBV11-2 to TRBJ1-1; 7 nucleotides agree with TRBD1. With 1 base clipped from V and 4 bases from J, the junction kept 6 bases outside the gene matches. Germline CDR1 and CDR2: SGHAT and FQNNGV. The CDR3 runs to 15 residues. For the CDR3, the DNA is TGTGCCAGCAGCTTAGCTTCCAGGGGGGCCACTGAAGCTTTCTTT. Protein: CASSLASRGATEAFF.

This clonotype was picked up many times. This chain joins TRBV7-3 and TRBJ1-1, with D possibly being TRBD1 (5 bases). The germline V gene has CDR1 SGHTA and CDR2 FQGTGA. The length of the CDR3 is 12 residues. Trimming cost V 1 base and J 10 bases, with 10 bases left between them. Here the CDR3 reads CASSLSGGVAFF. CDR3 in DNA: TGTGCCAGCAGCTTAAGTGGGGGTGTAGCTTTCTTT.

This clonotype has ten or more counts. The rearrangement uses TRBV29-1 and TRBJ1-5; D may be TRBD1 (6 bases). The length of the CDR3 is 13 residues. The germline gives CDR1 SQVTM, CDR2 ANQGSEA. Trimming took 5 bases from V and 7 from J, leaving 15 bases between them. The chain's CDR3 is CSVQGGGGQPQHF. The CDR3 region has the DNA TGCAGCGTTCAAGGGGGAGGGGGGCAGCCCCAGCATTTT.

The rearrangement links TRBV30 to TRBJ2-3, with 10 bases identical to TRBD2. The CDR3 totals 16 residues. The germline V gene has CDR1 GTSNPN and CDR2 SVGIG (reference sequence). The V gene end was trimmed by 5 bases and the J gene end by 4 bases; junction bases not matched to a gene: 12. The CDR3 region has the DNA TGTGCCTGGGAGGCCGGTCTAGCGGGAGTCGCAGATACGCAGTATTTT. Its translation is CAWEAGLAGVADTQYF.

For this clonotype: Just one base apart from a much larger clone, this may be a read error. In nucleotides, the CDR3 is TGTGCCAGCAGTTACTCATTGGCGGGGGGCTACAATGAGCAGTTCTTC. Its translation is CASSYSLAGGYNEQFF. This rearrangement joins TRBV6-6 to TRBJ2-1, with 8 bases fitting TRBD2. The junction had 4 bases not matched to a gene; V was cut back by 0 bases and J by 3 bases. The CDR3 covers 16 residues. CDR1 MNHNY and CDR2 SVGAGI come from the germline V gene (reference sequence).

This clonotype was detected ten times or more. The J gene is TRBJ1-1, the V gene TRBV28; D possibly corresponds to TRBD1 (5 bases). V lost 2 bases to trimming and J lost 4 bases, with 17 bases between them. CDR3 length: 16 residues. The V gene's germline CDR1 is MDHEN and CDR2 SYDVKM. CDR3 nucleotides: TGTGCCAGCAGTTTACAGGGAATTGATAAGCGCACTGAAGCTTTCTTT. It codes for CASSLQGIDKRTEAFF.